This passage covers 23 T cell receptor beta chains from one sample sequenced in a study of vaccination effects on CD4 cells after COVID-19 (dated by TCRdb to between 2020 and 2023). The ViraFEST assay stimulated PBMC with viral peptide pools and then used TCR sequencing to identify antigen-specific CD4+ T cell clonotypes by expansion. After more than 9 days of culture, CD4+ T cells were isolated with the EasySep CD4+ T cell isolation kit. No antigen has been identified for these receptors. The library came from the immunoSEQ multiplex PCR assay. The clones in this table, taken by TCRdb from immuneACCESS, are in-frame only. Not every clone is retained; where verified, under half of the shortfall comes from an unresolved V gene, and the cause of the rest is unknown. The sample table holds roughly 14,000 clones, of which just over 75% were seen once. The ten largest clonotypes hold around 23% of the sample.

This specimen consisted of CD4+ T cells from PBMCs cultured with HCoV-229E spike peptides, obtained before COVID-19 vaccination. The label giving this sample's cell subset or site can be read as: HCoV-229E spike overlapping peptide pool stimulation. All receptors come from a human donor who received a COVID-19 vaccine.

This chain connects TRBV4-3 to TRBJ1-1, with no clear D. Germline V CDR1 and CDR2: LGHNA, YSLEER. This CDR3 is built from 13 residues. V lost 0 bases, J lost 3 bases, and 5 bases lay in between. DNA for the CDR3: TGCGCCAGCAGCCAAGAAATGTACACTGAAGCTTTCTTT. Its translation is CASSQEMYTEAFF.

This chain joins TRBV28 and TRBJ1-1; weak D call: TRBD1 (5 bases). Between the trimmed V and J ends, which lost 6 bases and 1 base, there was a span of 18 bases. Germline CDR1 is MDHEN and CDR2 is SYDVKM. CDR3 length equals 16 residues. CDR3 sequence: CASRPYLGRKNTEAFF. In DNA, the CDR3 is TGTGCCAGCAGGCCTTACCTGGGACGGAAGAACACTGAAGCTTTCTTT.

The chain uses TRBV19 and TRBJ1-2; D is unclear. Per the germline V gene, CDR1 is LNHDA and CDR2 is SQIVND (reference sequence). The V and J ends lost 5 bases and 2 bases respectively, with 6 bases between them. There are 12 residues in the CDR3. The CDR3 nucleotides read TGTGCCAGTAGTGAGCGGAACTATGGCTACACCTTC. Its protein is CASSERNYGYTF.

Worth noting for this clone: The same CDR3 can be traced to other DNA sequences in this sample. CDR3 sequence (DNA): TGTGCCAGCAGCGTCTCCGGGACCTCAAAAGAGACCCAGTACTTC. Protein: CASSVSGTSKETQYF. The rearrangement joins TRBV5-4 to TRBJ2-5, with D tentatively TRBD1 or TRBD2 (5 bases each). This CDR3 spans 15 amino acids. The V and J ends lost 4 bases and 3 bases respectively, with 16 bases between them. Germline CDR1 SGHNT, CDR2 YYREEE (reference sequence). Filled out from reference TRBV5-4 and TRBJ2-5, the complete variable domain reads ETGVTQSPTHLIKTRGQQVTLRCSSQSGHNTVSWYQQALGQGPQFIFQYYREEENGRGNFPPRFSGLQFPNYSSELNVNALELDDSALYLCASSVSGTSKETQYFGPGTRLLVL.

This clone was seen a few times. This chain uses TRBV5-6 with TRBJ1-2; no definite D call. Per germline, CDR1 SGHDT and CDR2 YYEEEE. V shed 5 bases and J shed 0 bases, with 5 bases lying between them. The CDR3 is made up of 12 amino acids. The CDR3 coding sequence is TGTGCCAGCAGTGTAGCTAACTATGGCTACACCTTC. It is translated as CASSVANYGYTF.

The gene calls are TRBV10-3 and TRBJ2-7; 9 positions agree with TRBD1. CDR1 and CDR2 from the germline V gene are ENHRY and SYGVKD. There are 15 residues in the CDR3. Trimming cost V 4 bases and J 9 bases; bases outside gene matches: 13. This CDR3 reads CAISGTSGQGSGQYF. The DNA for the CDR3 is TGTGCCATCAGTGGCACCTCGGGACAGGGCTCCGGGCAGTACTTC.

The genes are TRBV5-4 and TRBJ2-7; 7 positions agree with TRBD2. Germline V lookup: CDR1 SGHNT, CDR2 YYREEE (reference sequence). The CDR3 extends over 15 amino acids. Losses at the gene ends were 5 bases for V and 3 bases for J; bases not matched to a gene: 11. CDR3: CASSYRVAGLYEQYF. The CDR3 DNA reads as TGTGCCAGCAGTTACCGCGTAGCGGGCCTCTACGAGCAGTACTTC.

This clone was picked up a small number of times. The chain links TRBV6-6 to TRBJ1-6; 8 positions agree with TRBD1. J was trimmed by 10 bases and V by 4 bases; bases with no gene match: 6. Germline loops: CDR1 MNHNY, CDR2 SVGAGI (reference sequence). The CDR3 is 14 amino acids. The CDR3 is CASSSGQGGSPLHF. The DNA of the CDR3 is TGTGCCAGCAGTTCCGGACAGGGAGGGTCACCCCTCCACTTT.

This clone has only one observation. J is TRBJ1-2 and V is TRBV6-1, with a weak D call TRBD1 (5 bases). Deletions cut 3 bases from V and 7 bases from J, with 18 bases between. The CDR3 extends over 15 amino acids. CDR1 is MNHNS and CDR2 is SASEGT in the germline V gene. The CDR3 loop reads CASSDRSTVRSGYTF. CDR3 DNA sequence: TGTGCCAGCAGTGATCGATCGACAGTCCGGTCTGGCTACACCTTC.

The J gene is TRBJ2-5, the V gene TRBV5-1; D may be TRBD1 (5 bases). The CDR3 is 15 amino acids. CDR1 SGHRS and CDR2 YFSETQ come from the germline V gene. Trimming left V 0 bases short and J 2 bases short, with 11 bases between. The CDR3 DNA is TGCGCCAGCAGCTTGGGGACAACCTCACAAGAGACCCAGTACTTC. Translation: CASSLGTTSQETQYF.

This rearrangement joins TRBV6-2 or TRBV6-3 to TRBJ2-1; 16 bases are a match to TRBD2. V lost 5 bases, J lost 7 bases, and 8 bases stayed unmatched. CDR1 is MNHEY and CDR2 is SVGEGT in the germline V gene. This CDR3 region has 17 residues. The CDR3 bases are TGTGCCAGCAGTCACCTCAAGGGACTAGCGGGGGGGAATGAGCAGTTCTTC. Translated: CASSHLKGLAGGNEQFF.

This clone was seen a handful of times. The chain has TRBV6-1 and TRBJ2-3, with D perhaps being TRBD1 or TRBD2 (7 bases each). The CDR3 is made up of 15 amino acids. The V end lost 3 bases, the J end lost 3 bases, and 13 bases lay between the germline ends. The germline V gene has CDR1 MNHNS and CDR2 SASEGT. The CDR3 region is CASSERQGGTDTQYF. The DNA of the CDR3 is TGTGCCAGCAGTGAGCGACAGGGAGGGACAGATACGCAGTATTTT.

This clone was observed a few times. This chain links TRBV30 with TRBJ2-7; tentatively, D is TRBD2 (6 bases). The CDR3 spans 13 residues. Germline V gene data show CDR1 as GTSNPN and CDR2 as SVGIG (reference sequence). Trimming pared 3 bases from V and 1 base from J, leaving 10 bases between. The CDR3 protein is CAWSRGLSYEQYF. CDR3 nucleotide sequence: TGTGCCTGGAGCCGGGGACTGTCCTACGAGCAGTACTTC.

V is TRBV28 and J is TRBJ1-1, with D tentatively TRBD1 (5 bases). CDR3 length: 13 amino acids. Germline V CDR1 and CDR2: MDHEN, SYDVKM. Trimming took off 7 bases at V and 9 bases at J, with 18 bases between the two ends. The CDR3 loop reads CASIPPGTIKAFF. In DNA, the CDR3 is TGTGCCAGCATCCCTCCAGGGACGATTAAAGCTTTCTTT.

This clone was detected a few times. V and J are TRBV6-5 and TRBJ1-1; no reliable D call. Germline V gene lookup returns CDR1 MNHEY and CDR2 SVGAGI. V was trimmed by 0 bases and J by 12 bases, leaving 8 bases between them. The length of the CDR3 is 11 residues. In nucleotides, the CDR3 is TGTGCCAGCAGTTACTCCCGTTGGACTTTCTTT. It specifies CASSYSRWTFF.

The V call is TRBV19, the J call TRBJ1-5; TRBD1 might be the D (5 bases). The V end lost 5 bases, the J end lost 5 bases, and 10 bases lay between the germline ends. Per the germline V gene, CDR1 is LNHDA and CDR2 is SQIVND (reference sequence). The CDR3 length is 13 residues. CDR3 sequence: CASSSDSYQPQHF. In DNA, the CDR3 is TGTGCCAGTAGTTCCGACAGCTATCAGCCCCAGCATTTT.

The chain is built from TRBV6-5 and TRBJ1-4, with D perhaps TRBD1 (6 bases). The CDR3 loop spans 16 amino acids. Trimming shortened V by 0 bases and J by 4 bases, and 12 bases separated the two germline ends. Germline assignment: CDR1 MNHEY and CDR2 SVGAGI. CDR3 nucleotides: TGTGCCAGCAGTTACTCGAGTCGAGGGGGTAATGAAAAACTGTTTTTT. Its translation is CASSYSSRGGNEKLFF.

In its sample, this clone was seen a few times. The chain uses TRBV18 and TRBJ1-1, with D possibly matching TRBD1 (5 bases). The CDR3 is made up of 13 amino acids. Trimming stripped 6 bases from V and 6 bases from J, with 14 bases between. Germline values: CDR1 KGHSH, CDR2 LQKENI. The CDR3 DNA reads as TGTGCCAGCTCGCTTCAGGGTGGGGCTGAAGCTTTCTTT. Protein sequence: CASSLQGGAEAFF.

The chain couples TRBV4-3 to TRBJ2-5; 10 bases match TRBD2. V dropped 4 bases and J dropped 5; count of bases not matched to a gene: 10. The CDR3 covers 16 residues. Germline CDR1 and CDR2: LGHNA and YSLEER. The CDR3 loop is CASSPSSGGALETQYF. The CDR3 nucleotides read TGCGCCAGCAGCCCATCCAGCGGGGGGGCCCTTGAGACCCAGTACTTC.

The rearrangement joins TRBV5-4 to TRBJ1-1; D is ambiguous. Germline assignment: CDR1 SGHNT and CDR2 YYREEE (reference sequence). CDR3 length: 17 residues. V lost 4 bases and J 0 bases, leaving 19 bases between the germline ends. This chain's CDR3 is CASSPGKVRAMNTEAFF. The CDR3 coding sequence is TGTGCCAGCAGCCCGGGGAAGGTCAGAGCTATGAACACTGAAGCTTTCTTT.

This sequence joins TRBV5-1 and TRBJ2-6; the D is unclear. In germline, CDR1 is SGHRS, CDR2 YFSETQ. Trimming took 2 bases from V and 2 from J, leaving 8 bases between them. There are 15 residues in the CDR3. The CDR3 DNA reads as TGCGCCAGCAGCTTTGCGGAAACTGGGGCCAACGTCCTGACTTTC. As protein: CASSFAETGANVLTF. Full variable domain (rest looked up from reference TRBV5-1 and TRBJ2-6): KAGVTQTPRYLIKTRGQQVTLSCSPISGHRSVSWYQQTPGQGLQFLFEYFSETQRNKGNFPGRFSGRQFSNSRSEMNVSTLELGDSALYLCASSFAETGANVLTFGAGSRLTVL.

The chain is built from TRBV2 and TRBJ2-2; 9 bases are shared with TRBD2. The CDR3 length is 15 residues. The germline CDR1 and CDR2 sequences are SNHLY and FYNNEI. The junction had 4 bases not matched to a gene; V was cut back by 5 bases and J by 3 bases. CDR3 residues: CASSRTSADTGELFF. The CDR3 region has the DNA TGTGCCAGCAGTCGGACTAGCGCCGACACCGGGGAGCTGTTTTTT.

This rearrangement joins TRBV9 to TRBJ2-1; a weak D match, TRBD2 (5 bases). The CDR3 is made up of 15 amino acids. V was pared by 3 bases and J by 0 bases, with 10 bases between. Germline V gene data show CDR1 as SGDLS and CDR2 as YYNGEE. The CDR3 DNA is TGTGCCAGCAGCGGGGGAGCGAGCTCCTACAATGAGCAGTTCTTC. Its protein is CASSGGASSYNEQFF.